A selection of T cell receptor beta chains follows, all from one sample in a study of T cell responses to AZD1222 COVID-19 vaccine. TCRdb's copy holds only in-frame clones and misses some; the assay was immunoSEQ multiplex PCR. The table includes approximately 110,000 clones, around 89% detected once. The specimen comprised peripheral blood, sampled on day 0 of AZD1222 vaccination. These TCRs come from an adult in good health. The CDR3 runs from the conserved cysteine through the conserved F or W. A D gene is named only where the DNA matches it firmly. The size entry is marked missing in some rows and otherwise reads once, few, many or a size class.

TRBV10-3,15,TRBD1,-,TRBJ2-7,TGTGCCATCAGGGGGACAGGGGAGGTATCCTACGAGCAGTACTTC,CAIRGTGEVSYEQYF
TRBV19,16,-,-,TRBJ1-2,TGTGCCAGTAGACGACTTACAGGGTCTACGAACTATGGCTACACCTTC,CASRRLTGSTNYGYTF
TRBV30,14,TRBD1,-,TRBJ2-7,TGTGCCTGGAGGAGACGGGACAGTAGCCACGAGCAGTACTTC,CAWRRRDSSHEQYF
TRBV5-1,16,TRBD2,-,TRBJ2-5,TGCGCCACCAACGGACTAGCGGGGGGGCCGGGGGAGACCCAGTACTTC,CATNGLAGGPGETQYF
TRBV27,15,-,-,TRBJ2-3,TGTGCCACAGCCTGGGGGGAGACTAGCACAGATACGCAGTATTTT,CATAWGETSTDTQYF
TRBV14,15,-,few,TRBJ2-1,TGTGCCAGCAGCCAAGATTCTCTCGTATACAATGAGCAGTTCTTC,CASSQDSLVYNEQFF
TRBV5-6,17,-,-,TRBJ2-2,TGTGCCAGCAGCTTGGGGGGGATCTATGCGAACACCGGGGAGCTGTTTTTT,CASSLGGIYANTGELFF
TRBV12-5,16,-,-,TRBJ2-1,TGTGCTAGTGGTTTGCCCTCCCGGGACAAAGACAATGAGCAGTTCTTC,CASGLPSRDKDNEQFF
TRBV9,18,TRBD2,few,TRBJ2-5,TGTGCCAGCAGCGTAGGGCTAACTAGCGGGGGGGCAGGAGAGACCCAGTACTTC,CASSVGLTSGGAGETQYF
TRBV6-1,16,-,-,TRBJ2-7,TGTGCCAGCAGTGAACGGGGTTGGGGGACGTCCTACGAGCAGTACTTC,CASSERGWGTSYEQYF
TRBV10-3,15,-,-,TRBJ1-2,TGTGCCATCAGTGATAGGTCAGACGCCCTCTATGGCTACACCTTC,CAISDRSDALYGYTF
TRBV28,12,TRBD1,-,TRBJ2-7,TGTGCCAGCAAGGGCAGGGGGCGGGAGCAGTACTTC,CASKGRGREQYF
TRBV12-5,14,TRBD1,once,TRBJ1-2,TGTGCTAGTGGAGACCCCGGGACAGGGGACGGCTACACCTTC,CASGDPGTGDGYTF
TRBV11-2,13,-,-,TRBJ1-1,TGTGCCAGCAGCTCACAGGTAGACACTGAAGCTTTCTTT,CASSSQVDTEAFF
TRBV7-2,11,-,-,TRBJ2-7,TGTGCCAGCAGCTTAGTCTACGAGCAGTACTTC,CASSLVYEQYF
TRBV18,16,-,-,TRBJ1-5,TGTGCCAGCTCACCGAGTTTTGAGATTAGCAATCAGCCCCAGCATTTT,CASSPSFEISNQPQHF